This T cell receptor beta chain derives from a study of T cell responses to AZD1222 COVID-19 vaccine. About the study: Second-dose intervals near 4 or 12 weeks were combined.

A remark on this clone: Antigen: not known.

The repertoire was sequenced with immunoSEQ multiplex PCR; TCRdb's copy has only in-frame clones and lacks some. The repertoire has approximately 120,000 clones, approximately 91% of them found once; the top ten carry approximately 15%. Study outcomes and limitations: Baseline serology detected seropositivity in only six AZD1222 recipients. Clonal diversity may have been underestimated in mostly white British donors.

The CDR3 contains 15 residues. Germline loops: CDR1 SGHVS, CDR2 FQNEAQ. Deletions cut 1 base from V and 6 bases from J, with 15 bases between. This chain links TRBV7-8 with TRBJ1-2, with D possibly matching TRBD1 (6 bases). The clonotype was recovered from an adult in good health. Here the sequenced sample was peripheral blood, taken on day 0 of AZD1222 vaccination. CDR3 amino acids: CASSLGLNRVDGYTF. The CDR3 DNA sequence: TGTGCCAGCAGCTTAGGACTAAACAGGGTAGATGGCTACACCTTC. Full variable domain (missing parts from reference TRBV7-8 and TRBJ1-2): GAGVSQSPRYKVAKRGQDVALRCDPISGHVSLFWYQQALGQGPEFLTYFQNEAQLDKSGLPSDRFFAERPEGSVSTLKIQRTQQEDSAVYLCASSLGLNRVDGYTFGSGTRLTVV.